This T cell receptor (beta chain) emerged from a study of Tregs in tolerant kidney transplant recipients. In regard to this clone: Its antigen is currently unknown. The sequenced fragment ends 3 residues before the CDR3 boundary, so the rest is inferred from the germline J gene.

Study-wide results and limits: Nucleotide sequences could not be compared across some patients' samples due to primer changes. The small number of patients limits these findings pending further validation.

Sequencing was performed with immunoSEQ multiplex PCR; in TCRdb, only in-frame clones are kept and a portion is missing. Across about 30,000 clones, the top ten clones capture approximately 14% of the sample. V was shortened by 1 base and J by 5 bases, with 12 bases between the two germline ends. Germline loops: CDR1 SGHTA, CDR2 FQGTGA. The CDR3 has 15 amino acids. This TCR was sampled from a human donor who received a combined kidney and bone marrow transplant. The input for sequencing was CD8+ T cells from blood, taken before the transplant. The J gene is TRBJ2-1, the V gene TRBV7-3; tentatively, D is TRBD1 or TRBD2 (6 bases each). The sequenced part of the CDR3 DNA is TGTGCCAGCAGCTTAATGGGCGGGACAAACAATGAG. Translation: CASSLMGGTNNE. The CDR3 reads in full as CASSLMGGTNNEQFF.